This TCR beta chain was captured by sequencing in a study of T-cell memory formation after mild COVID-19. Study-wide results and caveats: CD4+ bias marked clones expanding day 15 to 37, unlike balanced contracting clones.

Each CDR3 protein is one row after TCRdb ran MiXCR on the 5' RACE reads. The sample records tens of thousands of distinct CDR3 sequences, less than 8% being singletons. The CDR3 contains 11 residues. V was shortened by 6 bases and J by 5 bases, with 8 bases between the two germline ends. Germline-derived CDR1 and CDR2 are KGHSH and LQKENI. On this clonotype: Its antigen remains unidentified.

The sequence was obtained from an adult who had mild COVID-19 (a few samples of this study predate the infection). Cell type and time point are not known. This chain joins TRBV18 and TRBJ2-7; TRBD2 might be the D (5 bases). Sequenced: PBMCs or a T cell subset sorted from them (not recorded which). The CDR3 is CASSPRDEQYF. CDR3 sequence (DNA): TGTGCCAGCTCCCCGAGGGACGAGCAGTACTTC. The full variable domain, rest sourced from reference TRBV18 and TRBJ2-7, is NAGVMQNPRHLVRRRGQEARLRCSPMKGHSHVYWYRQLPEEGLKFMVYLQKENIIDESGMPKERFSAEFPKEGPSILRIQQVVRGDSAAYFCASSPRDEQYFGPGTRLTVT.